The clone carrying this T cell receptor (beta chain) was detected only once. Its cognate antigen is unknown. Profiling relied on immunoSEQ multiplex PCR, and the TCRdb table lists in-frame clones only, not all of them. Altogether 70,000 or so clones are present, about 94% being singletons, with the ten largest covering more than 1%. The source of the sample is a study of cytomegalovirus exposure and HLA in healthy donors. Whole-study results and caveats: High sensitivity and specificity were reportedly achieved when the classifier diagnosed cytomegalovirus status. Altogether, 150 to 200 TCR beta chains were recorded as cytomegalovirus-associated.

The receptor comes from a woman between 18 and 29 years old in good health and CMV-seronegative. The sample taken for sequencing was PBMCs.

Here the CDR3 DNA reads TGCGCCAGCAGTGAACTAGCGGGAGCTGGCGGGGAGCTGTTTTTT. The encoded protein is CASSELAGAGGELFF. The chain carries TRBV10-1 and TRBJ2-2; 11 nucleotides align to TRBD2. J gave up 7 bases and V 3 bases, and 4 bases lay outside the gene matches. In germline, CDR1 is WNHNN, CDR2 SYGVQD (reference sequence). The CDR3 sequence is 15 residues long.